This entry lists 6 T cell receptor beta chains sequenced from one sample in a study of radiation and T cells in renal cell carcinoma. The data were produced by immunoSEQ multiplex PCR, yet TCRdb's version contains in-frame clones alone and is incomplete. Of about 150,000 clones listed, 87% are singletons. The time point: blood 2 weeks post-SBRT. Treatment reported: 15 Gy SBRT to primary tumor, nephrectomy 4 weeks later. The input for sequencing was blood, taken from a patient whose treatment included radiotherapy and nephrectomy. All receptors come from a woman between 50 and 59 years old with renal cell carcinoma.

The J gene is TRBJ1-6, the V gene TRBV7-2, with 9 bases that match TRBD1. The germline CDR1 and CDR2 sequences are SGHTA and FQGNSA. CDR3 size: 14 residues. The J segment lost 10 bases and the V segment lost 5 bases, leaving 6 bases of the junction unmatched. This chain's CDR3 is CASSPGQGGSPLHF. As DNA, the CDR3 is TGTGCCAGCAGCCCGGGACAGGGCGGATCACCCCTCCACTTT.

The chain has TRBV5-1 and TRBJ2-3; TRBD2 agrees at 11 bases. CDR1 and CDR2 (germline): SGHRS, YFSETQ. V dropped 4 bases and J dropped 5; count of bases not matched to a gene: 6. The CDR3 spans 15 residues. The CDR3 reads CASSPTSGVEDTQYF. CDR3 DNA: TGCGCCAGCAGCCCGACTAGCGGGGTGGAAGATACGCAGTATTTT.

This clone has more than one count but fewer than ten. The chain joins TRBV4-1 to TRBJ1-6; D ambiguous. There are 18 residues in the CDR3. V was trimmed by 3 bases and J by 6 bases, leaving 21 bases between them. From germline, CDR1 is MGHRA and CDR2 YSYEKL. Here the CDR3 reads CASSHIQRIEGSNSPLHF. For the CDR3, the DNA is TGCGCCAGCAGCCACATACAAAGGATAGAGGGAAGTAATTCACCCCTCCACTTT.

The V gene is TRBV2, the J gene TRBJ2-3; the match to TRBD2 covers 10 bases. V shed 5 bases and J 7 bases; nucleotides not matched to a gene: 18. This CDR3 spans 18 amino acids. Germline CDR1 reads SNHLY; CDR2 reads FYNNEI. CDR3 nucleotide sequence: TGTGCCAGCAGTCCCGAGCGCGTTACTAGCGGGGACACTTATACGCAGTATTTT. It codes for CASSPERVTSGDTYTQYF.

The J gene is TRBJ2-2, the V gene TRBV4-2; no firm D call. Germline CDR1 and CDR2: LGHNA and YNFKEQ. The CDR3 has 14 amino acids. V lost 2 bases to trimming and J lost 4 bases, with 8 bases between them. This CDR3 is CASSQTDTTGELFF. CDR3 nucleotides: TGTGCCAGCAGCCAAACAGATACCACCGGGGAGCTGTTTTTT.

V is TRBV2 and J is TRBJ2-3, with D tentatively TRBD1 or TRBD2 (5 bases each). Trimming stripped 7 bases from V and 1 base from J, with 15 bases between. There are 15 residues in the CDR3. Germline V gene lookup returns CDR1 SNHLY and CDR2 FYNNEI. CDR3 in amino acids: CASTPEGQGTDTQYF. The CDR3 bases are TGTGCCAGCACTCCCGAGGGGCAGGGCACAGATACGCAGTATTTT.